This entry features one TCR beta chain sequence. Its antigen is unidentified. Germline V gives CDR1 SGDLS, CDR2 YYNGEE. The V end was cut by 3 bases, the J end by 4 bases, with 18 bases between. The CDR3 spans 16 residues. It was with unique molecular identifiers that the TCRbeta library was prepared. TCRdb reanalysed the PCR reads using MiXCR and keeps one entry per CDR3 protein. Of fewer than 750,000 distinct CDR3 sequences in the sample, over 25% were seen once. These data are taken from a study of T-cell reconstitution after alpha-beta-depleted transplantation in children. Overall study findings and caveats: Reports say that about two months after transplant, the alpha-beta T cells came out of several hundred graft clones that had expanded. High day-60 TCRbeta diversity in some patients came from surviving recipient T cells and thymic progenitors. A year post-transplant, T-cell counts and diversity derived mostly from newly produced T cells.

Sequencing was performed on PBMCs, taken before TCRalphabeta/CD19-depleted stem cell transplant. The chain has TRBV9 and TRBJ2-3; a weak D match, TRBD2 (6 bases). The sequence derives from a boy in the first two years of life with Wiskott-Aldrich syndrome, due to receive a stem cell transplant. The CDR3 is CASSAEHRTNPDTQYF. CDR3 nucleotides: TGTGCCAGCAGCGCCGAACATAGGACTAACCCAGATACGCAGTATTTT. Filled out from reference TRBV9 and TRBJ2-3, the complete variable domain reads DSGVTQTPKHLITATGQRVTLRCSPRSGDLSVYWYQQSLDQGLQFLIQYYNGEERAKGNILERFSAQQFPDLHSELNLSSLELGDSALYFCASSAEHRTNPDTQYFGPGTRLTVL.